The text below deals with one T cell receptor beta chain. Its antigen is currently unknown. This entry is derived from a study of OX40 agonist ivuxolimab in advanced cancers. Study-level information: Patients achieving partial responses numbered three: one hepatocellular carcinoma case and two cutaneous melanoma cases.

Study-wide points: With doses of 0.1 to 3.0 mg/kg, CD4+ and CD8+ blood T cells had undergone clonal expansion by week 6. Patients with a partial response at 0.1-3.0 mg/kg had among the lowest clonal expansion.

TCRdb keeps only in-frame clones here, not all; method: immunoSEQ multiplex PCR. Of some 60,000 clones in the sample, approximately 86% were seen once. Cycle 7 day 1, cycle 4 day 1, and baseline were the timepoints at which blood was sampled. Sample: CD4+ or CD8+ T cells sorted from blood, taken in a trial of the OX40 agonist ivuxolimab. The origin of this receptor is an adult with an advanced solid tumor such as melanoma, head and neck, liver or kidney cancer.

For the CDR3, the DNA is TGTGCCACCCTGGGAGGGCTCGACTACACCTTC. The encoded protein is CATLGGLDYTF. This chain connects TRBV6-1 to TRBJ1-2; no clear D gene. In germline, CDR1 is MNHNS, CDR2 SASEGT. Trimming left V 10 bases short and J 10 bases short, with 16 bases between. This CDR3 comprises 11 residues.